A single T cell receptor (beta chain) is shown here with its context. The antigen remains unidentified. The data are from a study of CD8+CD57+ T cells in acquired aplastic anemia. Study-wide background: Sorted CD4+ and CD8+ cells gave an average of approximately 3 ug of DNA. Study-wide results and limits: Around 27 sequences, all CD8+ CDR3, were shared between patients and controls.

The germline V gene has CDR1 MNHNS and CDR2 SASEGT. This CDR3 contains 15 residues. The ends lost 8 bases at V and 5 bases at J; junction bases unmatched: 9. Selection for sequencing was limited to patients who had shown CD8+CD57+ cell expansion by flow cytometry. It was genomic DNA that served as the template for profiling TCR beta VDJ and CDR3. TCRdb reprocessed the reads with MiXCR, giving one entry per CDR3 protein. The table shows a few hundred thousand distinct CDR3 sequences, with around 30% occurring only once. The clonotype was recovered from a human donor with aplastic anemia. The chain couples TRBV6-1 to TRBJ2-2; 9 bases align to TRBD1. The material sequenced was sorted CD4+, CD8+, or CD8+CD57+ T cells (not recorded which) from PBMCs. The CDR3 region is CASFASGQGTGELFF. CDR3 coding DNA: TGTGCCAGCTTTGCCTCGGGACAGGGTACCGGGGAGCTGTTTTTT.